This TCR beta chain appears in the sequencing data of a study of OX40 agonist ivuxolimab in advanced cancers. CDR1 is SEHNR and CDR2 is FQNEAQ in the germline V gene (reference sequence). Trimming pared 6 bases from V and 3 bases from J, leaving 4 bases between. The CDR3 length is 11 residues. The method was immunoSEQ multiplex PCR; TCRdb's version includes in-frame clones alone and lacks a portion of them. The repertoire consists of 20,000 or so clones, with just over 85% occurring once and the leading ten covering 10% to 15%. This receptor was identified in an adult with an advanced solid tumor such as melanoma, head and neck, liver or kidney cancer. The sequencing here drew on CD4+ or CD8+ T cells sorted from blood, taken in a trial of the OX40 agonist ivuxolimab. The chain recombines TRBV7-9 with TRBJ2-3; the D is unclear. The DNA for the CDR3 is TGTGCCAGCAGGATAACAGATACGCAGTATTTT. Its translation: CASRITDTQYF.